Each of the 14 T cell receptor beta chains below was sequenced from the same sample in a study of T cell responses to AZD1222 COVID-19 vaccine. Assay used: immunoSEQ multiplex PCR; TCRdb lists only in-frame clones, some missing. The table shows fewer than 50,000 clones, with roughly 75% occurring only once. The sequences come from peripheral blood, collected 28 days after the second dose of the MenACWY control vaccine. Every receptor here comes from an adult who received the MenACWY meningococcal vaccine as a control.

This chain joins TRBV2 and TRBJ1-2; no firm D call. The ends were cut back, 6 bases at V and 7 bases at J, with 18 bases in the middle. Germline V gene lookup returns CDR1 SNHLY and CDR2 FYNNEI. CDR3 length: 14 amino acids. CDR3 in DNA: TGTGCCAGCAGGGAGTTCGCCGCCCCCTCTGGCTACACCTTC. This translates into CASREFAAPSGYTF.

This chain links TRBV19 with TRBJ1-5; the D is unclear. The germline CDR1 and CDR2 sequences are LNHDA and SQIVND (reference sequence). Trimming removed 0 bases from V and 15 bases from J, with 15 bases in between. The CDR3 spans 13 residues. As DNA, the CDR3 is TGTGCCAGTAGTATAGAAGGGAGATCGAATTGGCATTTT. It specifies CASSIEGRSNWHF. Filled out from reference TRBV19 and TRBJ1-5, the complete variable domain reads DGGITQSPKYLFRKEGQNVTLSCEQNLNHDAMYWYRQDPGQGLRLIYYSQIVNDFQKGDIAEGYSVSREKKESFPLTVTSAQKNPTAFYLCASSIEGRSNWHFGDGTRLSIL.

This clone was picked up one time. The rearrangement links TRBV27 to TRBJ2-7; tentative D call: TRBD2 (5 bases). The germline V gene has CDR1 MNHEY and CDR2 SMNVEV (reference sequence). The V gene lost 3 bases and the J gene lost 4 bases, with 22 bases spanning the gap. The CDR3 has 17 amino acids. In DNA form, the CDR3 reads TGTGCCAGCAGTTTCTCATTCAGCGGTGAGAGAGCGTACGAGCAGTACTTC. Encoded protein: CASSFSFSGERAYEQYF.

This clone was seen a few times. The V call is TRBV5-1, the J call TRBJ1-5, with 7 bases fitting TRBD1. The CDR3 is made up of 14 amino acids. V was clipped by 4 bases and J by 7 bases; unmatched bases: 8. CDR1 is SGHRS, CDR2 YFSETQ, per germline. The CDR3 nucleotides are TGCGCCAGCAGCCCAGGGGAGACAGGGCAGCCCCAGCATTTT. It specifies CASSPGETGQPQHF.

The CDR3 sequence is CASTSARLYGYTF. The CDR3 nucleotides are TGTGCCAGCACCTCGGCCCGGCTCTATGGCTACACCTTC. The J gene is TRBJ1-2, the V gene TRBV5-6; D not resolved. V was pared by 6 bases and J by 4 bases, with 13 bases between. Germline-derived CDR1 and CDR2 are SGHDT and YYEEEE. CDR3 length equals 13 residues.

V usage is TRBV14 and J usage is TRBJ1-3, with D unresolved. Germline V gene sequence: CDR1 SGHDN, CDR2 FVKESK. Trimming took 3 bases from V and 0 from J, leaving 9 bases between them. The CDR3 covers 15 residues. The CDR3 nucleotides read TGTGCCAGCAGCCAGTTCAGCTCCTCTGGAAACACCATATATTTT. It specifies CASSQFSSSGNTIYF.

This clone was recorded once. The genes are TRBV28 and TRBJ2-3; no clear D. The germline V and J ends were trimmed by 6 bases and 6 bases, with 7 bases remaining between them. Germline CDR1 reads MDHEN; CDR2 reads SYDVKM. The CDR3 is 11 amino acids. The CDR3, as DNA: TGTGCCAGCAGACAGTGGGATACGCAGTATTTT. Encoded protein: CASRQWDTQYF.

The gene calls are TRBV5-1 and TRBJ2-4; possible D gene TRBD2, 5 bases. There are 17 residues in the CDR3. With 3 bases removed from V and 0 bases from J, the gap between germline ends came to 16 bases. Germline loops: CDR1 SGHRS, CDR2 YFSETQ. This chain's CDR3 is CASSSGLVGIAKNIQYF. CDR3 in DNA: TGCGCCAGCAGCTCTGGACTGGTGGGTATAGCCAAAAACATTCAGTACTTC.

Remarks on this clone: A far larger clone differs by one base, so this is likely a read error. The V and J genes are TRBV3-1 (or the pseudogene TRBV3-2) and TRBJ2-2, with 9 bases lining up with TRBD2. Germline CDR1 LGHDT, CDR2 YNNKEL (reference sequence). J gave up 7 bases and V 8 bases, and 11 bases lay outside the gene matches. CDR3 length: 15 residues. In nucleotides, the CDR3 is TGTGCCAGCTGCTCCCGGGCGGGGGGGGGCGGGGAGCTGTTTTTT. Translation gives CASCSRAGGGGELFF.

The J gene is TRBJ1-2, the V gene TRBV29-1, with D possibly TRBD1 on 6 matching bases. The CDR3 length is 14 residues. With 2 bases removed from V and 2 bases from J, the gap between germline ends came to 12 bases. Germline values: CDR1 SQVTM, CDR2 ANQGSEA. CDR3 region: CSVETGQTNYGYTF. As DNA, the CDR3 is TGCAGCGTTGAAACAGGGCAGACAAACTATGGCTACACCTTC.

The chain has TRBV12-5 and TRBJ2-6; possible D gene TRBD1, 6 bases. CDR3 size: 20 residues. The germline gives CDR1 LGHNT, CDR2 FRNRAP. Trimming pared 0 bases from V and 0 bases from J, leaving 18 bases between. In DNA form, the CDR3 reads TGTGCTAGTGGTTTGGTACCTAGTGGACAGACCTACTCTGGGGCCAACGTCCTGACTTTC. This gives the protein CASGLVPSGQTYSGANVLTF.

In this sample, this clone is medium-sized (0.01 to 0.1%). V gene TRBV9 combines with J gene TRBJ2-2; D is uncertain. Trimming took off 7 bases at V and 0 bases at J, with 13 bases between the two ends. The CDR3 spans 15 residues. Per germline, CDR1 SGDLS and CDR2 YYNGEE. The CDR3 DNA reads as TGTGCCAGCCGGGTAGGTAATACGAACACCGGGGAGCTGTTTTTT. It is translated as CASRVGNTNTGELFF. The entire variable domain, with the rest obtained from reference TRBV9 and TRBJ2-2, is as follows: DSGVTQTPKHLITATGQRVTLRCSPRSGDLSVYWYQQSLDQGLQFLIQYYNGEERAKGNILERFSAQQFPDLHSELNLSSLELGDSALYFCASRVGNTNTGELFFGEGSRLTVL.

This clone showed up just a few times. The chain uses TRBV5-4 and TRBJ1-2, with D unclear. Germline CDR1 and CDR2: SGHNT and YYREEE (reference sequence). The CDR3 runs to 11 residues. V was trimmed by 0 bases and J by 6 bases, leaving 3 bases between them. The CDR3 DNA reads as TGTGCCAGCAGCTTGGACCATGGCTACACCTTC. Translated: CASSLDHGYTF.

CDR3 bases: TGCAGCGTTGACGGGGGCAGGGGTAGGAATGAGCAGTTCTTC. Translating it yields CSVDGGRGRNEQFF. This chain joins TRBV29-1 and TRBJ2-1, with D perhaps TRBD1 or TRBD2 (6 bases each). In germline, CDR1 is SQVTM, CDR2 ANQGSEA. The V end was cut by 3 bases, the J end by 7 bases, with 16 bases between. This CDR3 region has 14 residues.